Listed here are 4 T cell receptor beta chains from one sample, sequenced in a study of identical twins. A single record per CDR3 protein comes from TCRdb applying MiXCR to the 5' RACE reads. This sample has approximately 300,000 distinct CDR3 sequences, with roughly 9.8% found just once. The sample was also linked to a second study, of yellow fever vaccine responses in identical twins.

Sequencing was performed on CD8+ T cells sorted from blood. The origin of the receptors is a woman aged 18-30 years in good health.

This clonotype was observed at least ten times. This rearrangement joins TRBV20-1 to TRBJ2-7; tentative D call: TRBD1 (6 bases). This CDR3 is 14 amino acids long. Germline CDR1 and CDR2: DFQATT and SNEGSKA (reference sequence). V shed 0 bases and J shed 9 bases, with 18 bases lying between them. The CDR3 DNA sequence: TGCAGTGCTAGAGATGACAGGAACCTCTTGGTGCAGTACTTC. Encoded protein: CSARDDRNLLVQYF.

The chain joins TRBV3-1 to TRBJ1-2; unclear D gene. Germline CDR1 reads LGHDT; CDR2 reads YNNKEL (reference sequence). Trimming took off 0 bases at V and 8 bases at J, with 16 bases between the two ends. This CDR3 has 15 amino acids. This chain's CDR3 is CASSQDQRPPRGYTF. DNA of the CDR3: TGTGCCAGCAGCCAAGACCAGCGTCCGCCCCGGGGCTACACCTTC. Full variable domain (rest looked up from reference TRBV3-1 and TRBJ1-2): DTAVSQTPKYLVTQMGNDKSIKCEQNLGHDTMYWYKQDSKKFLKIMFSYNNKELIINETVPNRFSPKSPDKAHLNLHINSLELGDSAVYFCASSQDQRPPRGYTFGSGTRLTVV.

This clonotype has only a few counts. CDR3 region: CASSKGGSGRDEPPHSYNEQFF. The DNA of the CDR3 is TGTGCCAGCAGCAAAGGAGGGTCCGGGCGGGACGAACCTCCCCACTCCTACAATGAGCAGTTCTTC. The rearrangement links TRBV21-1 to TRBJ2-1; TRBD2 is taken as the D call from the table, unchecked against the DNA. TRBV21-1 counts as a pseudogene. The CDR3 runs to 22 residues.

This clonotype has a handful of counts. The chain carries TRBV28 and TRBJ1-2; D may be TRBD1 (5 bases). Trimming removed 1 base from V and 5 bases from J, with 17 bases in between. Germline assignment: CDR1 MDHEN and CDR2 SYDVKM. CDR3 length equals 16 residues. CDR3 DNA: TGTGCCAGCAGTTTATTTTGGGCTCGGGGGGAGTATGGCTACACCTTC. The encoded protein is CASSLFWARGEYGYTF.